A selection of T cell receptor beta chains follows, all from one sample in a study of shared clonotypes between healthy human individuals. The assay was immunoSEQ multiplex PCR, and TCRdb's table has in-frame clones only and misses some. The top ten clones hold approximately 13% of a sample with about 470,000 clones, 75% to 85% of them seen once. Sequences were obtained from PBMCs. These receptors were taken from a woman between 35 and 50 years old in good health. Some clones in this sample may be carry-over from other donors' samples. CDR3s include the opening cysteine and the closing phenylalanine or tryptophan. The D gene is left open where the match is weak. Where a row states a size, it is once, few, many or the class of an expanded clone; other rows omit it.

d_gene: NA
j_gene: TRBJ2-2
v_gene: TRBV5-1
abundance: NA
CDR3aa: CATSAGQADTGELFF
CDR3nt: TGCGCCACCTCAGCTGGGCAGGCAGACACCGGGGAGCTGTTTTTT

d_gene: NA
j_gene: TRBJ2-7
v_gene: TRBV28
abundance: NA
CDR3aa: CASSFRQVGRYEQYF
CDR3nt: TGTGCCAGCAGTTTCCGACAGGTTGGGAGGTACGAGCAGTACTTC

d_gene: TRBD2
j_gene: TRBJ2-7
v_gene: TRBV29-1
abundance: few
CDR3aa: CSGTSGTTYEQYF
CDR3nt: TGCAGCGGGACCTCCGGGACTACCTACGAGCAGTACTTC

d_gene: TRBD1
j_gene: TRBJ2-2
v_gene: TRBV5-6
abundance: few
CDR3aa: CASSHLTGTANTGELFF
CDR3nt: TGTGCCAGCAGCCACTTGACCGGGACAGCGAACACCGGGGAGCTGTTTTTT

d_gene: TRBD2
j_gene: TRBJ2-2
v_gene: TRBV7-9
abundance: NA
CDR3aa: CASSAPSGRTGELFF
CDR3nt: TGTGCCAGCAGCGCGCCAAGCGGGAGGACCGGGGAGCTGTTTTTT

d_gene: NA
j_gene: TRBJ2-6
v_gene: TRBV28
abundance: NA
CDR3aa: CASSLSWGLPFRSGANVLTF
CDR3nt: TGTGCCAGCAGTCTCTCCTGGGGACTCCCATTCCGCTCTGGGGCCAACGTCCTGACTTTC

d_gene: TRBD1
j_gene: TRBJ1-5
v_gene: TRBV7-2
abundance: many
CDR3aa: CASSLAGGPNQPQHF
CDR3nt: TGTGCCAGCAGCCTCGCAGGGGGACCCAATCAGCCCCAGCATTTT

d_gene: NA
j_gene: TRBJ1-1
v_gene: TRBV9
abundance: NA
CDR3aa: CASSVGGANTEAFF
CDR3nt: TGTGCCAGCAGCGTAGGGGGGGCGAACACTGAAGCTTTCTTT

d_gene: TRBD1
j_gene: TRBJ2-1
v_gene: TRBV19
abundance: NA
CDR3aa: CASRDRGLYNEQFF
CDR3nt: TGTGCCAGTAGGGACAGGGGGCTCTACAATGAGCAGTTCTTC

d_gene: TRBD2
j_gene: TRBJ2-1
v_gene: TRBV11-2
abundance: NA
CDR3aa: CASRPGTSGRWNEQFF
CDR3nt: TGTGCCAGCAGACCCGGGACTAGCGGGAGGTGGAATGAGCAGTTCTTC

d_gene: TRBD2
j_gene: TRBJ2-7
v_gene: TRBV6-5
abundance: few
CDR3aa: CASSYSAGGSDEQYF
CDR3nt: TGTGCCAGCAGTTACTCTGCGGGAGGTTCGGACGAGCAGTACTTC

d_gene: TRBD1
j_gene: TRBJ1-3
v_gene: TRBV7-8
abundance: few
CDR3aa: CASSFGTEGNTIYF
CDR3nt: TGTGCCAGCAGCTTCGGGACAGAAGGAAACACCATATATTTT

d_gene: NA
j_gene: TRBJ2-6
v_gene: TRBV7-2
abundance: once
CDR3aa: CASSSDRETGANVLTF
CDR3nt: TGTGCCAGCAGCTCGGATAGGGAAACTGGGGCCAACGTCCTGACTTTC

d_gene: TRBD1
j_gene: TRBJ2-2
v_gene: TRBV15
abundance: NA
CDR3aa: CATSRDQNRGRELFF
CDR3nt: TGTGCCACCAGCAGAGATCAGAACAGGGGCCGTGAGCTGTTTTTT

d_gene: NA
j_gene: TRBJ2-7
v_gene: TRBV28
abundance: NA
CDR3aa: CASSFHLATLSYEQYF
CDR3nt: TGTGCCAGCAGTTTTCACCTAGCGACCCTCTCCTACGAGCAGTACTTC

d_gene: TRBD1
j_gene: TRBJ2-7
v_gene: TRBV7-9
abundance: NA
CDR3aa: CASSLGGTGGEQYF
CDR3nt: TGTGCCAGCAGCTTAGGTGGGACAGGGGGCGAGCAGTACTTC

d_gene: NA
j_gene: TRBJ2-7
v_gene: TRBV7-2
abundance: NA
CDR3aa: CASSRDSLEQYF
CDR3nt: TGTGCCAGCAGCCGAGACAGCCTCGAGCAGTACTTC

d_gene: NA
j_gene: TRBJ1-2
v_gene: TRBV25-1
abundance: few
CDR3aa: CASSEEDSLIGGYTF
CDR3nt: TGTGCCAGCAGTGAAGAGGACAGTCTTATAGGCGGCTACACCTTC

d_gene: TRBD2
j_gene: TRBJ2-7
v_gene: TRBV28
abundance: NA
CDR3aa: CASSTGLASYEQYF
CDR3nt: TGTGCCAGCAGTACGGGACTAGCTTCCTACGAGCAGTACTTC

d_gene: NA
j_gene: TRBJ2-5
v_gene: TRBV18
abundance: NA
CDR3aa: CASSLDSQETQYF
CDR3nt: TGTGCCAGCTCCCTGGACAGCCAAGAGACCCAGTACTTC

d_gene: NA
j_gene: TRBJ1-1
v_gene: TRBV27
abundance: NA
CDR3aa: CASSLLRGPTFF
CDR3nt: TGTGCCAGCAGTTTATTACGGGGGCCAACTTTCTTT

d_gene: TRBD1
j_gene: TRBJ1-1
v_gene: TRBV5-5
abundance: NA
CDR3aa: CASSTGQGSEAFF
CDR3nt: TGTGCCAGCAGCACCGGACAGGGGTCTGAAGCTTTCTTT

d_gene: TRBD1
j_gene: TRBJ1-1
v_gene: TRBV27
abundance: few
CDR3aa: CASGPGTGGTEAFF
CDR3nt: TGTGCCAGCGGCCCCGGGACAGGGGGCACTGAAGCTTTCTTT

d_gene: TRBD1
j_gene: TRBJ2-2
v_gene: TRBV7-3
abundance: NA
CDR3aa: CASSPQGAAGELFF
CDR3nt: TGTGCCAGCAGCCCACAGGGGGCTGCCGGGGAGCTGTTTTTT